The 22 T cell receptor beta chains below were found in one sample sequenced in a study of CD8 T cells in ankylosing spondylitis. TCRdb analysed the 5' RACE reads with MiXCR anew, one entry per CDR3 protein. The profile shows 80,000 to 100,000 distinct CDR3 sequences, over 6.5% of them singletons. The sample was blood, either unsorted or a sorted T cell fraction (not recorded which). The receptors originated from a male donor with ankylosing spondylitis or in good health (not recorded which).

There are many counts of this clonotype. The chain joins TRBV5-1 to TRBJ2-1; TRBD1 matches 8 bases. The CDR3 spans 15 residues. Per the germline V gene, CDR1 is SGHRS and CDR2 is YFSETQ. J lost 2 bases, V lost 4 bases, and 5 bases had no gene match. The CDR3 is CASSINRGAYNEQFF. The CDR3 nucleotides read TGCGCCAGCAGCATCAACAGGGGGGCCTACAATGAGCAGTTCTTC.

This clonotype occurred many times. V gene TRBV11-2 combines with J gene TRBJ2-7; TRBD2 agrees at 9 bases. Germline CDR1 reads SGHAT; CDR2 reads FQNNGV. The CDR3 length is 15 residues. Trimming at V came to 2 bases and at J to 1 base, leaving 3 bases not matched to a gene. The CDR3 bases are TGTGCCAGCAGCTTAAGCGGGAGGTTTTCCTACGAGCAGTACTTC. Its translation: CASSLSGRFSYEQYF.

The count of this clonotype is one. The CDR3, as DNA: TGTGCCAGCAGTTCCGCCGGGGAGACCCAGTACTTC. This encodes CASSSAGETQYF. This chain uses TRBV11-2 with TRBJ2-5; no reliable D call. CDR3 length: 12 amino acids. Trimming took off 6 bases at V and 5 bases at J, with 10 bases between the two ends. CDR1 is SGHAT, CDR2 FQNNGV, per germline.

In this sample, this clonotype turned up many times. The rearrangement joins TRBV7-2 to TRBJ2-1; D uncertain. The CDR3 consists of 15 residues. V was shortened by 10 bases and J by 0 bases, with 16 bases between the two germline ends. Germline CDR1 is SGHTA and CDR2 is FQGNSA. DNA of the CDR3: TGTGCCATCGCGAGTCGTAGGCGCTCCTACAATGAGCAGTTCTTC. The encoded protein is CAIASRRRSYNEQFF.

This clonotype appeared many times. This chain joins TRBV7-9 and TRBJ1-1; the D is unclear. Trimming stripped 1 base from V and 9 bases from J, with 6 bases between. Looked up from germline, CDR1 is SEHNR and CDR2 is FQNEAQ (reference sequence). The CDR3 contains 11 residues. The CDR3 here is CASSLEEKAFF. CDR3 coding DNA: TGTGCCAGCAGCTTAGAGGAAAAAGCTTTCTTT.

Many counts were recorded for this clonotype. The chain recombines TRBV7-2 with TRBJ2-7; D gene uncertain. The V end lost 3 bases, the J end lost 4 bases, and 13 bases lay between the germline ends. This CDR3 comprises 14 residues. Germline V lookup: CDR1 SGHTA, CDR2 FQGNSA. CDR3 sequence: CASSFTLLGYEQYF. The CDR3 DNA reads as TGTGCCAGCAGCTTTACTCTTTTGGGTTACGAGCAGTACTTC.

There are many counts of this clonotype. The genes are TRBV20-1 and TRBJ2-3; the D gene is possibly TRBD2 (5 bases). Per the germline V gene, CDR1 is DFQATT and CDR2 is SNEGSKA (reference sequence). The CDR3 is made up of 13 amino acids. The CDR3 loop is CRPSSSNTDTQYF. DNA for the CDR3: TGCAGACCTAGCTCCTCTAACACAGATACGCAGTATTTT.

Many counts were recorded for this clonotype. The J gene is TRBJ1-1, the V gene TRBV5-1, with D unresolved. The germline CDR1 and CDR2 sequences are SGHRS and YFSETQ. Trimming shortened V by 2 bases and J by 6 bases, and 23 bases separated the two germline ends. This CDR3 spans 17 amino acids. The CDR3 sequence: CASSFRVPLKLGSEAFF. DNA for the CDR3: TGCGCCAGCAGCTTCCGAGTACCCCTTAAGTTGGGATCTGAAGCTTTCTTT.

This chain links TRBV20-1 with TRBJ2-1; D remains ambiguous. The V gene lost 2 bases and the J gene lost 4 bases, with 12 bases spanning the gap. Germline V gene data show CDR1 as DFQATT and CDR2 as SNEGSKA (reference sequence). This CDR3 comprises 14 residues. The CDR3 nucleotides are TGCAGTGCTAGACGGAACGGCAAATACAATGAGCAGTTCTTC. It codes for CSARRNGKYNEQFF.

The table lists this clonotype with many counts. J is TRBJ1-4 and V is TRBV29-1; 12 bases are shared with TRBD1. CDR1 and CDR2 (germline): SQVTM, ANQGSEA. Unmatched junction bases numbered 3, after V lost 5 bases and J lost 5 bases. This CDR3 contains 14 residues. Here the CDR3 DNA reads TGCAGCGTTCGAGGGACAGGGGGCAATGAAAAACTGTTTTTT. Protein product: CSVRGTGGNEKLFF.

Many counts were recorded for this clonotype. The chain combines TRBV5-5 with TRBJ2-7; the D gene is possibly TRBD1 (6 bases). The germline V gene encodes CDR1 SGHKS and CDR2 YYEKEE (reference sequence). The V end lost 3 bases, the J end lost 1 base, and 11 bases lay between the germline ends. The CDR3 consists of 14 residues. CDR3 loop: CASSSSGHSYEQYF. The CDR3 region has the DNA TGTGCCAGCAGCTCTTCGGGACATTCCTACGAGCAGTACTTC.

This clonotype was recorded at least ten times. The J gene is TRBJ1-5, the V gene TRBV12-3 or TRBV12-4; a possible D gene is TRBD1 (6 bases). The CDR3 loop spans 16 amino acids. With 5 bases removed from V and 6 bases from J, the gap between germline ends came to 20 bases. The CDR3 coding sequence is TGTGCCAGCAGTCCAACTACAGGCCGCAGGGGTCAGCCCCAGCATTTT. The encoded protein is CASSPTTGRRGQPQHF.

This clonotype was observed a few times. V and J are TRBV12-3 or TRBV12-4 and TRBJ2-7, with 9 bases identical to TRBD2. V lost 3 bases, J lost 0 bases, and 3 bases stayed unmatched. This CDR3 has 15 residues. CDR3 residues: CASSFAGGLSYEQYF. The DNA of the CDR3 is TGTGCCAGCAGTTTCGCGGGAGGGCTCTCCTACGAGCAGTACTTC.

This clonotype was counted at least ten times. The chain recombines TRBV12-3 or TRBV12-4 with TRBJ2-1, with 9 bases identical to TRBD2. Trimming took 1 base from V and 1 from J; bases not matched to a gene: 2. The CDR3 spans 16 residues. The CDR3 DNA sequence: TGTGCCAGCAGTTTAGGGCGGGGGGGATCCTACAATGAGCAGTTCTTC. Translating it yields CASSLGRGGSYNEQFF.

This clonotype was seen ten or more times. The rearrangement links TRBV5-1 to TRBJ2-3; TRBD2 might be the D (6 bases). V gave up 0 bases and J gave up 4 bases, with 15 bases separating them. The CDR3 consists of 16 residues. Germline V gene data show CDR1 as SGHRS and CDR2 as YFSETQ. This CDR3 is CASSLEWRRAADTQYF. The CDR3 nucleotides are TGCGCCAGCAGCTTGGAGTGGCGGAGGGCAGCAGATACGCAGTATTTT.

The table lists this clonotype with many counts. CDR3: CASSLPQGTGRFYNEQFF. CDR3 nucleotide sequence: TGTGCCAGCAGCTTGCCTCAGGGGACAGGGAGATTTTACAATGAGCAGTTCTTC. V gene TRBV7-8 combines with J gene TRBJ2-1, with 9 nucleotides matching TRBD1. The V gene's germline CDR1 is SGHVS and CDR2 FQNEAQ. Trimming removed 3 bases from V and 4 bases from J; junction bases left unmatched: 13. The CDR3 loop spans 18 amino acids.

This clonotype was detected many times. The chain is built from TRBV29-1 and TRBJ2-3, with TRBD2 identical over 10 bases. Trimming took 6 bases from V and 0 from J; bases not matched to a gene: 3. CDR1 is SQVTM, CDR2 ANQGSEA, per germline. CDR3 size: 14 residues. The CDR3 DNA is TGCAGCGTGGAGACTAGCGGGAGCACAGATACGCAGTATTTT. Translated: CSVETSGSTDTQYF.

This clonotype was seen ten or more times. The chain joins TRBV7-2 to TRBJ2-7; maybe TRBD2 (6 bases). V was pared by 3 bases and J by 2 bases, with 14 bases between. CDR1 is SGHTA, CDR2 FQGNSA, per germline. The CDR3 has 15 amino acids. The CDR3 loop is CASSLRVSGTYEQYF. CDR3 sequence (DNA): TGTGCCAGCAGCTTGCGGGTTAGCGGTACCTACGAGCAGTACTTC.

J is TRBJ2-2 and V is TRBV7-6; TRBD1 might be the D (6 bases). Germline CDR1 is SGHVS and CDR2 is FNYEAQ. Trimming shortened V by 0 bases and J by 4 bases, and 12 bases separated the two germline ends. This CDR3 is built from 16 residues. CDR3 sequence: CASSLARRGSTGELFF. CDR3 coding DNA: TGTGCCAGCAGCTTAGCGCGCAGGGGCAGCACCGGGGAGCTGTTTTTT. The whole variable domain, filled in from reference TRBV7-6 and TRBJ2-2, reads GAGVSQSPRYKVTKRGQDVALRCDPISGHVSLYWYRQALGQGPEFLTYFNYEAQQDKSGLPNDRFSAERPEGSISTLTIQRTEQRDSAMYRCASSLARRGSTGELFFGEGSRLTVL.

The table lists this clonotype with many counts. The J gene is TRBJ2-4, the V gene TRBV7-8, with D possibly matching TRBD1 (6 bases). The germline CDR1 and CDR2 sequences are SGHVS and FQNEAQ. V was trimmed by 5 bases and J by 3 bases, leaving 14 bases between them. The CDR3 length is 15 residues. The CDR3 nucleotides read TGTGCCAGCAGCCCTGACAGGTTCAGCAAAAACATTCAGTACTTC. It yields the protein CASSPDRFSKNIQYF. Variable domain in full (rest from reference TRBV7-8 and TRBJ2-4): GAGVSQSPRYKVAKRGQDVALRCDPISGHVSLFWYQQALGQGPEFLTYFQNEAQLDKSGLPSDRFFAERPEGSVSTLKIQRTQQEDSAVYLCASSPDRFSKNIQYFGAGTRLSVL.

This clonotype was observed at least ten times. The CDR3 nucleotides are TGTGCCAGCAGCTCACGCAGGGCAGGAAACACAGATACGCAGTATTTT. Translated, it gives CASSSRRAGNTDTQYF. V usage is TRBV7-2 and J usage is TRBJ2-3; D might be TRBD1 (5 bases). CDR1 is SGHTA and CDR2 is FQGNSA in the germline V gene. The CDR3 covers 16 residues. The V and J ends lost 4 bases and 2 bases respectively, with 16 bases between them. The variable domain in full, completed from reference TRBV7-2 and TRBJ2-3, reads GAGVSQSPSNKVTEKGKDVELRCDPISGHTALYWYRQSLGQGLEFLIYFQGNSAPDKSGLPSDRFSAERTGGSVSTLTIQRTQQEDSAVYLCASSSRRAGNTDTQYFGPGTRLTVL.

This chain uses TRBV20-1 with TRBJ1-2; D remains unclear. Germline loops: CDR1 DFQATT, CDR2 SNEGSKA (reference sequence). This CDR3 has 13 residues. V was pared by 0 bases and J by 6 bases, with 11 bases between. The CDR3: CSARDYGDDGYTF. The CDR3 coding sequence is TGCAGTGCTAGAGATTATGGGGATGATGGCTACACCTTC.